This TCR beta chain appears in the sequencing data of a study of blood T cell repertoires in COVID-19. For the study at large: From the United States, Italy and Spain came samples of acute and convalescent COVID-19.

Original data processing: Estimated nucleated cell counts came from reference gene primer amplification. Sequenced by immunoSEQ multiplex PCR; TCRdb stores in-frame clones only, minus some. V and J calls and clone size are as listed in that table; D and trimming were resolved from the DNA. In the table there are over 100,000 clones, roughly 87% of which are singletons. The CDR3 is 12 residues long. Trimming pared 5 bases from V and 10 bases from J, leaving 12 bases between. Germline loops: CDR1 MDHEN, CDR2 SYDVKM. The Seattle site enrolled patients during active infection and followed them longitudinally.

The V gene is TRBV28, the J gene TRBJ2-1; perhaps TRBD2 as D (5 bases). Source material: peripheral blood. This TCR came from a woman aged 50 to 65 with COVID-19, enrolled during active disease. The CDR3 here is CASSPMREEQFF. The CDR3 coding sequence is TGTGCCAGCAGTCCGATGAGGGAGGAGCAGTTCTTC. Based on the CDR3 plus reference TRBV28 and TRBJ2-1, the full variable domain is DVKVTQSSRYLVKRTGEKVFLECVQDMDHENMFWYRQDPGLGLRLIYFSYDVKMKEKGDIPEGYSVSREKKERFSLILESASTNQTSMYLCASSPMREEQFFGPGTRLTVL.